This T cell receptor beta chain was profiled in a study of T-cell reconstitution after alpha-beta-depleted transplantation in children. V was clipped by 4 bases and J by 5 bases, with 12 bases between them. The CDR3 has 13 amino acids. CDR1 is LGHNA, CDR2 YSLEER, per germline. Unique molecular identifiers were used to barcode this TCRbeta library. TCRdb used MiXCR to reprocess the PCR reads, holding one entry per CDR3 protein. The sample has approximately 100,000 distinct CDR3 sequences, more than 10% seen once. This clonotype was counted at least ten times. The source material was PBMCs from the stem cell graft donor, sampled from the stem cell graft. The chain couples TRBV4-3 to TRBJ2-7; possibly TRBD1 or TRBD2 for D (5 bases each). The clonotype originates from a human donor who donated a stem cell graft to a child with inherited bone marrow failure. CDR3 sequence: CASSRLRGDEQYF. CDR3 nucleotide sequence: TGCGCCAGCAGCCGGCTCCGAGGGGACGAGCAGTACTTC.